Listed below are T cell receptor beta chains from one sample, sequenced in a study of shared clonotypes between healthy human individuals. Sequenced by immunoSEQ multiplex PCR; TCRdb stores in-frame clones only, minus some. The data contain 2 million to 2.5 million clones, around 92% of them seen just once; the ten biggest clones take up around 0.35%. Sequencing was carried out using naive CD4+ T cells from PBMCs. The receptors stem from a man in his late teens or twenties in good health. Some clones in this sample may be carry-over from other donors' samples. Each CDR3 is given with its conserved first and last residue. The D gene is left open where the match is weak. Size is stated for part of the rows, as once, few or many counts, or as a class when the clone is expanded.

V gene	clone size	D gene	J gene	CDR3 length	CDR3 DNA	CDR3 protein
TRBV6-5	NA	NA	TRBJ1-1	14	TGTGCCAGCAGTTACCAACACTCGAACACTGAAGCTTTCTTT	CASSYQHSNTEAFF
TRBV30	once	NA	TRBJ2-5	11	TGTGCCTTTGGACAAGAAGAGACCCAGTACTTC	CAFGQEETQYF
TRBV7-2	NA	NA	TRBJ2-7	12	TGTGCCAGCAGCTTAGGTTCCTACGAGCAGTACTTC	CASSLGSYEQYF
TRBV6-1	NA	NA	TRBJ2-5	12	TGTGCCATCCGGACCATAGGGGAGACCCAGTACTTC	CAIRTIGETQYF
TRBV5-5	NA	NA	TRBJ1-1	15	TGTGCCAGCAGCTTGAGGTTTGGGGAGAACACTGAAGCTTTCTTT	CASSLRFGENTEAFF
TRBV11-2	NA	NA	TRBJ1-1	15	TGTGCCAGCAGCCACGGACAGACACTGAACACTGAAGCTTTCTTT	CASSHGQTLNTEAFF
TRBV2	NA	TRBD1	TRBJ2-6	16	TGTGCCAGCACAAGGACAGGAAGCTCTGGGGCCAACGTCCTGACTTTC	CASTRTGSSGANVLTF
TRBV28	once	TRBD2	TRBJ2-7	15	TGTGCCAGCAGCCAATCGCGGGCGGGAGGTCGGGAGCAGTACTTC	CASSQSRAGGREQYF
TRBV19	NA	TRBD2	TRBJ2-2	19	TGTGCCAGTAGCAAGGGACGGGGGGGACTAGCGGGACGCACCGGGGAGCTGTTTTTT	CASSKGRGGLAGRTGELFF
TRBV5-1	NA	TRBD1	TRBJ1-4	14	TGCGCCAGCAGCTTACTACAGGGGAATGAAAAACTGTTTTTT	CASSLLQGNEKLFF
TRBV10-3	NA	TRBD1	TRBJ1-4	16	TGTGCCATCAGTGACTTAACAGGGGGCGCAGGTGAAAAACTGTTTTTT	CAISDLTGGAGEKLFF
TRBV5-1	NA	TRBD2	TRBJ2-7	15	TGCGCCAGCAGCTTGGGAACTAGCGGCGACTACGAGCAGTACTTC	CASSLGTSGDYEQYF
TRBV5-1	NA	NA	TRBJ2-3	15	TGCGCCAGCAGCTTGGGTTCAGGGAGTGGAGATACGCAGTATTTT	CASSLGSGSGDTQYF
TRBV25-1	NA	NA	TRBJ2-1	15	TGTGCCAGCAGTGCAAGACCCGGGACGAACAATGAGCAGTTCTTC	CASSARPGTNNEQFF
TRBV11-2	NA	NA	TRBJ1-1	14	TGTGCCAGCAGCCCAAACCACCAGGGGACTGAAGCTTTCTTT	CASSPNHQGTEAFF
TRBV30	NA	NA	TRBJ2-6	13	TGTGCCCGGATAAGCTCTGGGGCCAACGTCCTGACTTTC	CARISSGANVLTF
TRBV11-2	NA	TRBD2	TRBJ2-7	15	TGTGCCAGCAGCTCGGGACTAGCGGGGCCCTACGAGCAGTACTTC	CASSSGLAGPYEQYF
TRBV5-1	NA	NA	TRBJ1-5	13	TGCGCCAGCAGCCCGACTGGCAATCAGCCCCAGCATTTT	CASSPTGNQPQHF
TRBV2	NA	TRBD1	TRBJ1-1	17	TGTGCCAGCAGTGATCGGACAGGGTGGTATCGGAACACTGAAGCTTTCTTT	CASSDRTGWYRNTEAFF
TRBV15	NA	NA	TRBJ1-5	16	TGTGCCACCAGCAGCCTCACGGGCAGGCTCAATCAGCCCCAGCATTTT	CATSSLTGRLNQPQHF
TRBV7-8	NA	TRBD2	TRBJ2-1	12	TGTGCCAGCAGCCCCGGGAGGCTTGAGCAGTTCTTC	CASSPGRLEQFF
TRBV10-1	NA	NA	TRBJ1-2	13	TGCGCCAGCAGTCAGGGGCTTAACTATGGCTACACCTTC	CASSQGLNYGYTF
TRBV27	NA	NA	TRBJ1-5	16	TGTGCCAGCAGAGCAGGGAGTCTGGGGAGCAATCAGCCCCAGCATTTT	CASRAGSLGSNQPQHF
TRBV10-3	NA	NA	TRBJ1-2	14	TGTGCCATCAGTGAGTCAGGAGGGGACCGTGGCTACACCTTC	CAISESGGDRGYTF
TRBV7-2	NA	NA	TRBJ2-5	14	TGTGCCAGCGGCACGCGAGGGCGGCAAGAGACCCAGTACTTC	CASGTRGRQETQYF
TRBV5-4	NA	TRBD2	TRBJ2-3	14	TGTGCCAGCAGCCCGACTAGCGGTACAGATACGCAGTATTTT	CASSPTSGTDTQYF
TRBV29-1	NA	NA	TRBJ2-5	12	TGCAGCGGGGGGGGGCTGCAAGAGACCCAGTACTTC	CSGGGLQETQYF
TRBV28	NA	NA	TRBJ1-1	13	TGTGCCAGCAGACGAGGTGGGAGCACTGAAGCTTTCTTT	CASRRGGSTEAFF
TRBV7-8	NA	NA	TRBJ1-1	19	TGTGCCAGCAGCTTAGGTATCAGGGTGGGGCTCCTATTGAACACTGAAGCTTTCTTT	CASSLGIRVGLLLNTEAFF
TRBV18	once	NA	TRBJ1-4	15	TGTGCCAGCTCACCACCCTCCACTAAAAATGAAAAACTGTTTTTT	CASSPPSTKNEKLFF
TRBV5-1	NA	NA	TRBJ2-2	17	TGCGCCAGCAGCTGGGGGGAGTTAGCGCCCGATACCGGGGAGCTGTTTTTT	CASSWGELAPDTGELFF